This T cell receptor (beta chain) emerged from a study of cytomegalovirus exposure and HLA in healthy donors. General study results and limits: The study recorded about 160 TCR beta chains that were cytomegalovirus-associated. In a later analysis, approximately 18,000 TCR beta sequences were associated with HLA alleles at 0.05 false discovery rate. Specificity for CMV antigens was confirmed in vitro for a few of the CMV-associated chains.

The PCR ran on 60 Vbeta and 13 Jbeta primers. The method was immunoSEQ multiplex PCR; TCRdb's version includes in-frame clones alone and lacks a portion of them. The sample contains 90,000 to 120,000 clones, roughly 84% of which appear only once. Trimming removed 1 base from V and 6 bases from J, with 13 bases in between. Germline V lookup: CDR1 SGHTS, CDR2 YDEGEE. The CDR3 is 14 amino acids. The study sampled nominally healthy donors, though unrecorded immune exposures were likely. In regard to this clone: Antigen unknown.

The chain recombines TRBV5-8 with TRBJ1-2, with a possible D match to TRBD1 (6 bases). This receptor was obtained from a woman aged 18-29 years in good health and CMV-seronegative. Sequenced material: PBMCs. The DNA for the CDR3 is TGTGCCAGCAGCTTGAGGGACAAAGTCGATGGCTACACCTTC. It translates to CASSLRDKVDGYTF. The variable domain in full, with the rest retrieved from reference TRBV5-8 and TRBJ1-2, is EAGVTQSPTHLIKTRGQQATLRCSPISGHTSVYWYQQALGLGLQFLLWYDEGEERNRGNFPPRFSGRQFPNYSSELNVNALELEDSALYLCASSLRDKVDGYTFGSGTRLTVV.